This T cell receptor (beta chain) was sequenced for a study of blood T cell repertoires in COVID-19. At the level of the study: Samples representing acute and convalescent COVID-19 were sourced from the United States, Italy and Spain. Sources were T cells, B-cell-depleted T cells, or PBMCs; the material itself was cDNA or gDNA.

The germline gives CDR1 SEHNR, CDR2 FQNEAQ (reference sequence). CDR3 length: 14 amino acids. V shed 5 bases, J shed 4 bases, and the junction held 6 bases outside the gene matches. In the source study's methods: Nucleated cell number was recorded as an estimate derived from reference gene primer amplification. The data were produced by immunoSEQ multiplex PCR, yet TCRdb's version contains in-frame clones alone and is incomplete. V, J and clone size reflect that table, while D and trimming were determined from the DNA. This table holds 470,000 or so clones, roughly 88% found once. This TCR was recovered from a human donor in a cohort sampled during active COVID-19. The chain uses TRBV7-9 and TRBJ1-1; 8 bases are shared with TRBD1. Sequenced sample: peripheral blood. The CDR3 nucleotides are TGTGCCAGCAGCCAGGACAGGGAAGGCACTGAAGCTTTCTTT. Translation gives CASSQDREGTEAFF.